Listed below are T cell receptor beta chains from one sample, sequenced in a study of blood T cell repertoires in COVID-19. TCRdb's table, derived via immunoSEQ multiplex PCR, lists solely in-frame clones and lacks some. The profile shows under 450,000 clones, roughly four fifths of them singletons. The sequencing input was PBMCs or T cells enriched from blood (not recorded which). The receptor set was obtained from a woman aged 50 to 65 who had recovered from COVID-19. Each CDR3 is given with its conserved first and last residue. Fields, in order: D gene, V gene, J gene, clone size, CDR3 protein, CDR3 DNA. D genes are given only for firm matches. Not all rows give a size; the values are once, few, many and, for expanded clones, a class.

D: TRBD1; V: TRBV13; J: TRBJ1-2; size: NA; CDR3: CASSPRGWGDSFRGYTF; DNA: TGTGCCAGCAGCCCCCGAGGGTGGGGGGACAGCTTTCGGGGCTACACCTTC
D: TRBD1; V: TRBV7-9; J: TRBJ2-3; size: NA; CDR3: CASSPPGTALTDTQYF; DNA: TGTGCCAGCAGCCCGCCCGGGACAGCTCTCACAGATACGCAGTATTTT
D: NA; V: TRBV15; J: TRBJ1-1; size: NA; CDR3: CATSRDPGKAFF; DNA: TGTGCCACCAGCAGAGATCCGGGAAAAGCTTTCTTT
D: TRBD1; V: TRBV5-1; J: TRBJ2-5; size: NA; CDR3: CASSSDRRDLGETQYF; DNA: TGCGCCAGCAGCTCGGACAGGCGCGATTTAGGAGAGACCCAGTACTTC
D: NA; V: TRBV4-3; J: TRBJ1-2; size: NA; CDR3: CASSQGPLNYGYTF; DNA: TGCGCCAGCAGCCAAGGTCCGTTAAACTATGGCTACACCTTC
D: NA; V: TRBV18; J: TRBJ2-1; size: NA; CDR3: CASSSARDKYNEQFF; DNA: TGTGCCAGCTCGTCCGCCCGGGACAAATACAATGAGCAGTTCTTC
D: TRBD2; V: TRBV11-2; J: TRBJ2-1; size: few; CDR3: CASTKGGTGRGINEQFF; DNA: TGTGCCAGCACCAAAGGGGGAACCGGGAGGGGAATCAATGAGCAGTTCTTC
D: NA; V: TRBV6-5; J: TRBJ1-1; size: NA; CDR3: CASRSRVYTEAFF; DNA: TGTGCCAGCAGAAGCAGGGTGTACACTGAAGCTTTCTTT
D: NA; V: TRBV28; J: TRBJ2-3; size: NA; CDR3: CASSATGSTDADTQYF; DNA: TGTGCCAGCAGTGCCACAGGGTCGACCGACGCAGATACGCAGTATTTT
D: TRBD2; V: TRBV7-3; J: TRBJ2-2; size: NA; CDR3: CASSMTSGALTGELFF; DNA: TGTGCCAGCAGCATGACTAGCGGGGCCCTCACCGGGGAGCTGTTTTTT
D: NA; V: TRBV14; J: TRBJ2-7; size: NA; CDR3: CASSQAPGLREQYF; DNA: TGTGCCAGCAGCCAAGCTCCGGGACTCCGGGAGCAGTACTTC
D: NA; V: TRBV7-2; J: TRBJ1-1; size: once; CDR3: CASSLAPVNTEAFF; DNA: TGTGCCAGCAGCTTAGCCCCGGTGAACACTGAAGCTTTCTTT
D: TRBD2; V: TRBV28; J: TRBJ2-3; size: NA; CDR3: CASSRSTSGSGDTQYF; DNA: TGTGCCAGCAGTCGCTCGACTAGCGGGAGTGGGGATACGCAGTATTTT
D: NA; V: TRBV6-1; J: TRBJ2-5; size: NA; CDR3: CASSVRDSSRQETQYF; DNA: TGTGCCAGCAGTGTCCGGGACTCATCTCGGCAAGAGACCCAGTACTTC
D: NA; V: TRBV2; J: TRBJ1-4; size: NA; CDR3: CASSVGDTPTNEKLFF; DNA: TGTGCCAGCAGTGTTGGCGACACCCCAACTAATGAAAAACTGTTTTTT
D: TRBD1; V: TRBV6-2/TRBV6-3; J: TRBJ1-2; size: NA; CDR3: CASSRDSLGGYTF; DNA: TGTGCCAGCAGCCGGGACAGCCTGGGTGGCTACACCTTC
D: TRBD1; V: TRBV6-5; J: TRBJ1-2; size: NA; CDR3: CASRDRVLGYGYTF; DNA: TGTGCCAGCCGAGACAGGGTACTAGGCTATGGCTACACCTTC
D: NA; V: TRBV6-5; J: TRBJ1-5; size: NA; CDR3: CASNPPEGQPQHF; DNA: TGTGCCAGCAACCCACCCGAGGGTCAGCCCCAGCATTTT
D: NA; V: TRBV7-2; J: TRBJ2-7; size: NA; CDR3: CASSLVAGKSFEQYF; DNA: TGTGCCAGCAGCTTAGTGGCGGGGAAGTCCTTCGAGCAGTACTTC
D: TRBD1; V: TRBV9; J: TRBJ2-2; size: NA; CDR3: CASSVAGGAFTGELFF; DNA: TGTGCCAGCAGCGTAGCAGGGGGCGCATTCACCGGGGAGCTGTTTTTT
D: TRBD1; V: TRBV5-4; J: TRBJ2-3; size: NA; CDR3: CASSNTGGGTDTQYF; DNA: TGTGCCAGCAGCAATACAGGGGGCGGAACAGATACGCAGTATTTT
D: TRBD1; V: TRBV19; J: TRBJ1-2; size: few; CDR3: CASSIPRRQGAGYGYTF; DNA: TGTGCCAGTAGTATTCCCCGTCGGCAGGGGGCTGGCTATGGCTACACCTTC
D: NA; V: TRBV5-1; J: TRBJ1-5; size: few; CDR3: CASSLEGAQPQHF; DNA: TGCGCCAGCAGCTTGGAAGGGGCTCAGCCCCAGCATTTT
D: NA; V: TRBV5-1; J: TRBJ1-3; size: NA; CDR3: CASSLEGSGNTIYF; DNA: TGCGCCAGCAGCTTGGAAGGGAGTGGAAACACCATATATTTT
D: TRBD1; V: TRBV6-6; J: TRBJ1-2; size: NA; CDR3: CASQDRGYGYTF; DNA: TGTGCCAGCCAGGACAGGGGCTATGGCTACACCTTC
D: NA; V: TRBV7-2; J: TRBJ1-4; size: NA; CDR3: CASSPTGRGNEKLFF; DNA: TGTGCCAGCAGCCCTACAGGGAGAGGGAATGAAAAACTGTTTTTT
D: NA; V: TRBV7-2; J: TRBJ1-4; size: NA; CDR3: CASSQGLSTNEKLFF; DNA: TGTGCCAGCAGCCAGGGACTTTCAACTAATGAAAAACTGTTTTTT
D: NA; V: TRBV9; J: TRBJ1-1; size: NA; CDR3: CASSPDGVFVNTEAFF; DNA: TGTGCCAGCAGCCCAGACGGGGTTTTTGTGAACACTGAAGCTTTCTTT
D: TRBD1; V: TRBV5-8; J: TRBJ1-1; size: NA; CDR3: CASSSTGGVIAEAFF; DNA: TGTGCCAGCAGCTCTACAGGGGGAGTAATTGCTGAAGCTTTCTTT
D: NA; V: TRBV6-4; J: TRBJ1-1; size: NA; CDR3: CASRAGTEAFF; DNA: TGTGCCAGCAGAGCCGGGACTGAAGCTTTCTTT
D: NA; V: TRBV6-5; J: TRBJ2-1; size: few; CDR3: CASSYGGLAHAYEQFF; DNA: TGTGCCAGCAGTTACGGGGGGTTAGCCCACGCCTATGAGCAGTTCTTC
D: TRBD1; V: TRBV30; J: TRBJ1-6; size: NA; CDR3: CAWSEAGGLYSPLHF; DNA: TGTGCCTGGAGTGAGGCAGGGGGCCTCTATTCACCCCTCCACTTT
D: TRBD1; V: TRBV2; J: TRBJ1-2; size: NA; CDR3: CASSDWGQGGYGYTF; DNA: TGTGCCAGCAGTGATTGGGGACAGGGGGGCTATGGCTACACCTTC
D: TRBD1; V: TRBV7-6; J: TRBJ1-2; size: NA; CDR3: CASSLIGTGDGYTF; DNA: TGTGCCAGCAGCTTAATCGGGACAGGGGATGGCTACACCTTC
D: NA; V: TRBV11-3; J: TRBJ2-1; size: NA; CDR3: CASSLVNQYNEQFF; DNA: TGTGCCAGCAGCTTAGTAAACCAGTACAATGAGCAGTTCTTC
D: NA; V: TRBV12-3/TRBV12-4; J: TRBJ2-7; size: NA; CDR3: CASSLDYTYEQYF; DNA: TGTGCCAGCAGTTTGGACTACACCTACGAGCAGTACTTC
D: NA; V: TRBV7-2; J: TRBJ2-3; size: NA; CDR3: CASSLAPTDTQYF; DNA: TGTGCCAGCAGTCTAGCCCCCACAGATACGCAGTATTTT
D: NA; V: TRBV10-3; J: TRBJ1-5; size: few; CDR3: CATRRTGGNQPQHF; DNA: TGTGCCACCCGCCGCACGGGAGGCAATCAGCCCCAGCATTTT
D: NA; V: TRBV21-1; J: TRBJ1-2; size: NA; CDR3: CASSAQGSGGYTF; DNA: TGTGCCAGCAGCGCCCAGGGATCCGGCGGCTACACCTTC
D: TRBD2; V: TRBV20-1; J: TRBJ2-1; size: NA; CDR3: CGGVTYNEQFF; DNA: TGCGGGGGGGTTACCTACAATGAGCAGTTCTTC
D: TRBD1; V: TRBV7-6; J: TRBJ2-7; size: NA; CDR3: CASSSGQNYEQYF; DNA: TGTGCCAGCAGCTCGGGACAGAACTACGAGCAGTACTTC
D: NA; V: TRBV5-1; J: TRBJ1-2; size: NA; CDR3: CASSSPLQMGYTF; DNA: TGCGCCAGCAGCTCCCCCCTACAGATGGGCTACACCTTC
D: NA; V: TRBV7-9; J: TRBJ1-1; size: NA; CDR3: CASSLGGGNTEAFF; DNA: TGTGCCAGCAGCTTAGGGGGAGGGAACACTGAAGCTTTCTTT
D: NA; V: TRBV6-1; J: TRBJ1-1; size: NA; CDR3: CASSESGRVGSEAFF; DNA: TGTGCCAGCAGTGAAAGCGGACGTGTAGGGTCTGAAGCTTTCTTT
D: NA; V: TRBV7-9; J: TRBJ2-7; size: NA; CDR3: CASSKIQGLSDEQYF; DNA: TGTGCCAGCAGCAAAATACAGGGTCTTTCGGACGAGCAGTACTTC
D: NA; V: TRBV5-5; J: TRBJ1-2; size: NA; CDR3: CASSPASHGGYTF; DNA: TGTGCCAGCAGCCCGGCGTCACACGGGGGCTACACCTTC
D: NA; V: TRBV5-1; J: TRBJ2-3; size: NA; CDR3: CASSLRGFKTDTQYF; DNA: TGCGCCAGCAGCTTGAGGGGGTTCAAAACAGATACGCAGTATTTT
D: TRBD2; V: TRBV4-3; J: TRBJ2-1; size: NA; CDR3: CASSQDMAGGYNEQFF; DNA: TGCGCCAGCAGCCAAGATATGGCGGGAGGGTACAATGAGCAGTTCTTC
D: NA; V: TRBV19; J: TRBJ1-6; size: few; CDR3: CASSMGRTESSYNSPLHF; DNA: TGTGCCAGTAGTATGGGCAGGACAGAGTCTTCCTATAATTCACCCCTCCACTTT
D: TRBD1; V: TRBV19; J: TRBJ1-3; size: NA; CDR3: CASGGQGISGNTIYF; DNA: TGTGCCAGCGGAGGACAGGGTATCTCTGGAAACACCATATATTTT
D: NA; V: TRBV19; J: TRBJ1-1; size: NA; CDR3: CASSSLGVAFF; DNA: TGTGCCAGTAGTAGTCTAGGGGTAGCTTTCTTT